The 4 T cell receptor beta chains below were found in one sample sequenced in a study of cytomegalovirus exposure and HLA in healthy donors (dated 2017 in TCRdb). To prepare the library, the immunoSEQ multiplex PCR assay was applied. For the multiplex PCR, a mixture combining 60 forward primers for TCR Vbeta segments and 13 reverse primers for TCR Jbeta segments was used. The table was pulled from immuneACCESS by TCRdb, which kept in-frame rearrangements only. Such tables lose some clones; where checked, under half of the loss comes from unresolved V genes, and the rest has no known cause. The table for this sample lists about 92,000 clones; over 75% of them were counted only once. The ten biggest clones cover around 7.3% of the sample. The specimen was PBMCs. Receptor source: a man aged 50 or older in good health and CMV-seropositive.

The DNA for the CDR3 is TGTGCCAGCGTCCTTCTCTCTCCTAGCGGGGGCAAGGCAGATACGCAGTATTTT. Translated: CASVLLSPSGGKADTQYF. The genes are TRBV27 and TRBJ2-3; 10 positions match TRBD2. This CDR3 region has 18 residues. In germline, CDR1 is MNHEY, CDR2 SMNVEV (reference sequence). Trimming took 8 bases from V and 4 from J; bases not matched to a gene: 18.

The DNA of the CDR3 is TGTGCCAGCAGCTTAGACAGGGGGCTCCACAATGAGCAGTTCTTC. Translation gives CASSLDRGLHNEQFF. The V and J genes are TRBV7-2 and TRBJ2-1; 9 nucleotides align to TRBD1. This CDR3 spans 15 amino acids. From germline, CDR1 is SGHTA and CDR2 FQGNSA. V lost 1 base to trimming and J lost 5 bases; unmatched junction nucleotides: 3.

This clone was observed a handful of times. The chain has TRBV5-4 and TRBJ1-4, with 7 bases matching TRBD1. The CDR3 is 13 residues long. Per the germline V gene, CDR1 is SGHNT and CDR2 is YYREEE (reference sequence). The J segment lost 8 bases and the V segment lost 4 bases, leaving 5 bases of the junction unmatched. CDR3 in DNA: TGTGCCAGCAGCCCCTTGACAGGGGAAAAACTGTTTTTT. Protein product: CASSPLTGEKLFF.

The J gene is TRBJ2-1, the V gene TRBV5-1; D might be TRBD1 (5 bases). The ends were cut back, 4 bases at V and 9 bases at J, with 17 bases in the middle. Germline values: CDR1 SGHRS, CDR2 YFSETQ. The CDR3 covers 14 residues. The chain's CDR3 is CASSPGHELSEQFF. The CDR3 bases are TGCGCCAGCAGCCCCGGACACGAGCTGAGTGAGCAGTTCTTC.